The present entry profiles one TCR beta chain with its context. The V end was cut by 2 bases, the J end by 3 bases, with 8 bases between. Germline V gene data show CDR1 as MGHDK and CDR2 as SYGVNS. The CDR3 sequence is 14 residues long. This sample is part of a study of T cell responses to AZD1222 COVID-19 vaccine. Here immunoSEQ multiplex PCR was the method, and the copy in TCRdb shows in-frame clones only, minus some. Of 95,000 to 150,000 clones detected, about 88% appear once; the ten largest clones hold approximately 27%. This TCR derives from an adult in good health. V gene TRBV25-1 combines with J gene TRBJ1-5, with D possibly matching TRBD1 (5 bases). The starting material was peripheral blood, obtained on day 0 of AZD1222 vaccination. The CDR3: CASSEDRVNQPQHF. DNA of the CDR3: TGTGCCAGCAGTGAAGACAGAGTCAATCAGCCCCAGCATTTT.